This T cell receptor (beta chain) stems from a study of identical twins. Findings of the study overall: Analyses based on zero insertions could be partly confounded by invariant MAIT and iNKT cells. Abundant beta clonotypes from cord blood bore fewer insertions; memory repertoires lacked this pattern. The study found excess low generation probability among twin-shared out-of-frame alpha sequences.

In this sample, this clonotype turned up a few times. No antigen is known for it. MiXCR, run by TCRdb on the 5' RACE reads, gives a single entry per CDR3 protein. The table records 1.5 million or so distinct CDR3 sequences, under 35% of them present only once. Sequenced input: cord blood. This sequence originates from a newborn girl in good health.

Written as DNA, the CDR3 is TGTGCCAGCAGTTATCTGAAAGAGACCCAGTACTTC. Protein sequence: CASSYLKETQYF. The chain employs TRBV6-2 or TRBV6-3 and TRBJ2-5; D is undetermined. From germline, CDR1 is MNHEY and CDR2 SVGEGT. The CDR3 runs 12 residues. Trimming took 3 bases from V and 3 from J, leaving 5 bases between them.